Listed below are T cell receptor beta chains from one sample, sequenced in a study of siplizumab effects on memory and regulatory T cells. Profiling relied on immunoSEQ multiplex PCR, and the TCRdb table lists in-frame clones only, not all of them. The sample holds more than 60,000 clones, 93% seen once. Sequencing was done on a sample of CD8+ T cells sorted from blood. These receptors were taken from a human donor in good health. CDR3s include the opening cysteine and the closing phenylalanine or tryptophan. D genes are given only for firm matches.

. TRBJ1-2 TRBV7-9 TGTGCCAGCAGCGATCCCCCGGGACCAGCAGGGTGGGGTAACTATGGCTACACCTTC CASSDPPGPAGWGNYGYTF
. TRBJ1-2 TRBV7-9 TGTGCCAGCAGCTTAAGCCGCGAGGCTTATGGCTACACCTTC CASSLSREAYGYTF
. TRBJ2-3 TRBV7-2 TGTGCCAGCAGCAGGGACTTCACAGATACGCAGTATTTT CASSRDFTDTQYF
. TRBJ2-7 TRBV6-5 TGTGCCAGCAGTTACTCGCAGGGGACCCTCTCCTACGAGCAGTACTTC CASSYSQGTLSYEQYF
. TRBJ2-3 TRBV10-3 TGTGCCATCAGTGATGAGGACCCAGGACGATTTATTACGGATACGCAGTATTTT CAISDEDPGRFITDTQYF
TRBD1 TRBJ2-7 TRBV5-1 TGCGCCAGCAGCTACGGACAGGGGTTGAGCTCCTACGAGCAGTACTTC CASSYGQGLSSYEQYF
TRBD1 TRBJ1-6 TRBV7-9 TGTGCCAGCTCGGAGATAGGGGGCTTAGGTTCACCCCTCCACTTT CASSEIGGLGSPLHF
TRBD1 TRBJ1-6 TRBV12-5 TGTGCTAGTGGTTTAGGACAGGGGGCTAATTCACCCCTCCACTTT CASGLGQGANSPLHF
. TRBJ2-7 TRBV10-1 TGCGCCAGCAGTGAGTCCGGGACGTCGAACGAGCAGTACTTC CASSESGTSNEQYF
TRBD1 TRBJ1-6 TRBV11-2 TGTGCCAGCAGCAGATTGGGGACAGGGGATCAATCACCCCTCCACTTT CASSRLGTGDQSPLHF
TRBD1 TRBJ2-1 TRBV7-8 TGTGCCAGCAGCGGAGAGGGACAGGAGGTAAATGAGCAGTTCTTC CASSGEGQEVNEQFF
TRBD2 TRBJ2-7 TRBV6-5 TGTGCCAGCAGTTACTCGGGGACTAGCACCTACGAGCAGTACTTC CASSYSGTSTYEQYF